These T cell receptor beta chains were read from a single sample in a study of T cells in localized non-small cell lung cancer. This table comes from immunoSEQ multiplex PCR, and its TCRdb copy is limited to in-frame clones, with some not included. The sample yields tens of thousands of clones, 86% seen once. The sequencing here drew on peripheral blood, taken before any cancer treatment. The receptor source for this set is a male donor aged 60 or over with stage III lung adenocarcinoma. Both conserved end residues are part of each CDR3. The order of the fields is J gene, D gene, V gene, clone size, CDR3 protein, CDR3 DNA. The D gene is left open where the match is weak. Clone size, where shown, is once, few, many, or a class for clones that have expanded.

j_gene: TRBJ2-7
d_gene: TRBD1
v_gene: TRBV28
abundance: -
CDR3aa: CASSRQGARYEQYF
CDR3nt: TGTGCCAGCAGTAGACAGGGGGCGCGGTACGAGCAGTACTTC

j_gene: TRBJ2-7
d_gene: -
v_gene: TRBV2
abundance: -
CDR3aa: CASSFTPAEQYF
CDR3nt: TGTGCCAGCAGTTTTACTCCCGCCGAGCAGTACTTC

j_gene: TRBJ1-4
d_gene: TRBD1
v_gene: TRBV6-1
abundance: -
CDR3aa: CASSEIGTGRGEKLFF
CDR3nt: TGTGCCAGCAGTGAAATTGGGACAGGGAGGGGAGAAAAACTGTTTTTT

j_gene: TRBJ2-1
d_gene: -
v_gene: TRBV5-1
abundance: -
CDR3aa: CASSLGQRNEQFF
CDR3nt: TGCGCCAGCAGCTTGGGACAGCGCAATGAGCAGTTCTTC

j_gene: TRBJ1-1
d_gene: -
v_gene: TRBV21-1
abundance: -
CDR3aa: CASSLLENTEAFF
CDR3nt: TGTGCCAGCAGCCTCCTCGAGAACACTGAAGCTTTCTTT

j_gene: TRBJ2-7
d_gene: -
v_gene: TRBV7-2
abundance: -
CDR3aa: CASSPDYYYEQYF
CDR3nt: TGTGCCAGCAGTCCAGACTATTACTACGAGCAGTACTTC

j_gene: TRBJ1-1
d_gene: -
v_gene: TRBV11-3
abundance: -
CDR3aa: CASSGGGAEAFF
CDR3nt: TGTGCCAGCAGTGGGGGTGGAGCTGAAGCTTTCTTT

j_gene: TRBJ1-2
d_gene: TRBD1
v_gene: TRBV6-4
abundance: -
CDR3aa: CASRAGQGSVYGYTF
CDR3nt: TGTGCCAGCAGAGCCGGACAGGGCTCGGTCTATGGCTACACCTTC

j_gene: TRBJ1-2
d_gene: TRBD1
v_gene: TRBV5-1
abundance: few
CDR3aa: CASSSGTATPNYGYTF
CDR3nt: TGCGCCAGCAGCTCCGGGACAGCAACTCCTAACTATGGCTACACCTTC

j_gene: TRBJ2-7
d_gene: -
v_gene: TRBV28
abundance: -
CDR3aa: CASHQGSYEQYF
CDR3nt: TGTGCCAGCCACCAGGGGTCCTACGAGCAGTACTTC

j_gene: TRBJ2-1
d_gene: TRBD1
v_gene: TRBV2
abundance: few
CDR3aa: CASSRDRGSNEQFF
CDR3nt: TGTGCCAGCTCTAGGGACAGGGGTAGCAATGAGCAGTTCTTC

j_gene: TRBJ2-4
d_gene: -
v_gene: TRBV7-8
abundance: -
CDR3aa: CASSFKGIQYF
CDR3nt: TGTGCCAGCAGCTTCAAGGGCATTCAGTACTTC

j_gene: TRBJ1-1
d_gene: -
v_gene: TRBV5-1
abundance: -
CDR3aa: CASSFMTGTSTEAFF
CDR3nt: TGCGCCAGCAGCTTCATGACCGGGACAAGCACTGAAGCTTTCTTT

j_gene: TRBJ2-2
d_gene: TRBD1
v_gene: TRBV18
abundance: -
CDR3aa: CASSPSGTGLTGELFF
CDR3nt: TGTGCCAGCTCACCTTCCGGGACAGGGTTGACCGGGGAGCTGTTTTTT

j_gene: TRBJ2-4
d_gene: TRBD1
v_gene: TRBV14
abundance: -
CDR3aa: CASSQTGANIQYF
CDR3nt: TGTGCCAGCAGCCAAACAGGGGCCAACATTCAGTACTTC

j_gene: TRBJ2-7
d_gene: -
v_gene: TRBV7-6
abundance: -
CDR3aa: CASSLDLLQNAYEQYF
CDR3nt: TGTGCCAGCAGCTTAGATCTGCTGCAGAATGCCTACGAGCAGTACTTC

j_gene: TRBJ1-3
d_gene: -
v_gene: TRBV7-9
abundance: -
CDR3aa: CASSLISAGNTIYF
CDR3nt: TGTGCCAGCAGCTTAATCTCGGCTGGAAACACCATATATTTT

j_gene: TRBJ2-1
d_gene: -
v_gene: TRBV6-1
abundance: -
CDR3aa: CASSPLGNEQFF
CDR3nt: TGTGCCAGCAGTCCCCTGGGAAATGAGCAGTTCTTC

j_gene: TRBJ2-7
d_gene: TRBD1
v_gene: TRBV19
abundance: -
CDR3aa: CASSIGGQGGYEQYF
CDR3nt: TGTGCCAGTAGTATAGGGGGACAGGGGGGATACGAGCAGTACTTC

j_gene: TRBJ1-2
d_gene: TRBD1
v_gene: TRBV7-3
abundance: few
CDR3aa: CASRKKDRVSCGYGYTF
CDR3nt: TGTGCCAGCAGGAAAAAGGACAGGGTGTCATGCGGCTATGGCTACACCTTC

j_gene: TRBJ2-7
d_gene: TRBD1
v_gene: TRBV7-8
abundance: -
CDR3aa: CASSFRGDRVDEQYF
CDR3nt: TGTGCCAGCAGCTTTCGGGGGGACAGGGTCGACGAGCAGTACTTC

j_gene: TRBJ2-1
d_gene: -
v_gene: TRBV10-3
abundance: -
CDR3aa: CAISEFVGGSRNEQFF
CDR3nt: TGTGCCATCAGTGAGTTCGTGGGCGGATCTCGTAATGAGCAGTTCTTC

j_gene: TRBJ2-5
d_gene: -
v_gene: TRBV30
abundance: -
CDR3aa: CAWSVRETQYF
CDR3nt: TGTGCCTGGAGTGTAAGAGAGACCCAGTACTTC

j_gene: TRBJ2-7
d_gene: TRBD2
v_gene: TRBV28
abundance: -
CDR3aa: CASSPQIAGVSYEQYF
CDR3nt: TGTGCCAGCAGTCCTCAAATAGCGGGCGTCTCCTACGAGCAGTACTTC

j_gene: TRBJ1-6
d_gene: TRBD1
v_gene: TRBV9
abundance: few
CDR3aa: CASSVAGQTNSPLHF
CDR3nt: TGTGCCAGCAGCGTAGCGGGACAGACAAATTCACCCCTCCACTTT

j_gene: TRBJ2-1
d_gene: TRBD2
v_gene: TRBV10-3
abundance: -
CDR3aa: CAIRMTSGGGQEQFF
CDR3nt: TGTGCCATCAGGATGACTAGCGGGGGCGGTCAGGAGCAGTTCTTC

j_gene: TRBJ2-7
d_gene: TRBD2
v_gene: TRBV15
abundance: -
CDR3aa: CATSRDLGRGSSYEQYF
CDR3nt: TGTGCCACCAGCAGAGATCTAGGGCGCGGGAGCTCCTACGAGCAGTACTTC

j_gene: TRBJ1-2
d_gene: -
v_gene: TRBV5-1
abundance: -
CDR3aa: CASSFPTGDYGYTF
CDR3nt: TGCGCCAGCAGCTTCCCTACGGGGGACTATGGCTACACCTTC

j_gene: TRBJ2-2
d_gene: -
v_gene: TRBV7-9
abundance: -
CDR3aa: CASSLEGVIANTGELFF
CDR3nt: TGTGCCAGCAGCTTAGAGGGGGTGATCGCGAACACCGGGGAGCTGTTTTTT

j_gene: TRBJ1-6
d_gene: -
v_gene: TRBV5-1
abundance: few
CDR3aa: CASSLDVPYNSPLHF
CDR3nt: TGCGCCAGCAGCTTGGATGTCCCCTATAATTCACCCCTCCACTTT

j_gene: TRBJ2-5
d_gene: TRBD1
v_gene: TRBV28
abundance: -
CDR3aa: CATNLRDSGQETQYF
CDR3nt: TGTGCCACCAATCTCCGGGACAGTGGACAAGAGACCCAGTACTTC

j_gene: TRBJ2-2
d_gene: -
v_gene: TRBV2
abundance: -
CDR3aa: CASGSGSGELFF
CDR3nt: TGTGCCAGCGGCTCAGGGAGCGGGGAGCTGTTTTTT

j_gene: TRBJ1-1
d_gene: -
v_gene: TRBV5-1
abundance: few
CDR3aa: CASSLDQLQGTEAFF
CDR3nt: TGCGCCAGCAGCTTGGATCAACTACAGGGTACTGAAGCTTTCTTT

j_gene: TRBJ1-6
d_gene: -
v_gene: TRBV7-8
abundance: -
CDR3aa: CASSLIGFSYNSPLHF
CDR3nt: TGTGCCAGCAGCTTAATAGGATTTTCCTATAATTCACCCCTCCACTTT

j_gene: TRBJ1-5
d_gene: -
v_gene: TRBV30
abundance: few
CDR3aa: CAWSVSSISPQHF
CDR3nt: TGTGCCTGGAGTGTTTCGAGTATTTCGCCCCAGCATTTT